One sample yielded the 17 T cell receptor beta chains listed below, sequenced in a study of T cells in Graves' hyperthyroidism and ophthalmopathy. Authors of the study amplified TCR beta CDR3 regions from RNA transcripts. First-round RT-PCR with HTBI primers amplified the TCR CDR3 region. MiXCR, run by TCRdb on the multiplex PCR reads, gives a single entry per CDR3 protein. Here the sample spans under 800,000 distinct CDR3 sequences, about 14% being singletons. Specimen: blood. These receptors were taken from a woman aged 18 to 35 with Graves' hyperthyroidism.

The table lists this clonotype with many counts. The genes are TRBV20-1 and TRBJ2-5; D remains ambiguous. The CDR3 has 18 residues. Per the germline V gene, CDR1 is DFQATT and CDR2 is SNEGSKA (reference sequence). The germline V and J ends were trimmed by 5 bases and 1 base, with 26 bases remaining between them. The CDR3 here is CSAASPPDWRFSQETQYF. DNA of the CDR3: TGCAGTGCTGCCTCCCCCCCCGACTGGCGATTTAGCCAAGAGACCCAGTACTTC.

A few counts support this clonotype. This chain connects TRBV9 to TRBJ2-7, with D uncertain. This CDR3 contains 13 residues. The V end was cut by 0 bases, the J end by 6 bases, with 10 bases between. CDR1 is SGDLS and CDR2 is YYNGEE in the germline V gene. CDR3 coding DNA: TGTGCCAGCAGCGTAGGACCCCTATCCGAGCAGTACTTC. It yields the protein CASSVGPLSEQYF.

This clonotype was seen many times. The chain carries TRBV7-3 and TRBJ2-7, with D perhaps matching TRBD2 (5 bases). The CDR3 extends over 15 amino acids. Trimming shortened V by 5 bases and J by 1 base, and 15 bases separated the two germline ends. Germline V gene sequence: CDR1 SGHTA, CDR2 FQGTGA. The CDR3 region has the DNA TGTGCCAGCAGCCCAGAAGGCGGGCCGTCCTACGAGCAGTACTTC. This translates into CASSPEGGPSYEQYF.

This clonotype was picked up a small number of times. The V gene is TRBV7-9, the J gene TRBJ1-4; D perhaps matches TRBD1 (5 bases). V was pared by 0 bases and J by 12 bases, with 17 bases between. Germline V gene sequence: CDR1 SEHNR, CDR2 FQNEAQ (reference sequence). This CDR3 is built from 15 residues. The CDR3 region has the DNA TGTGCCAGCAGCTTAGCGCGACGGGGGGGAGAAGAACTGTTTTTT. Amino acid sequence: CASSLARRGGEELFF.

The sample holds a few counts of this clonotype. The rearrangement uses TRBV20-1 and TRBJ1-2; the match to TRBD1 covers 9 bases. The germline CDR1 and CDR2 sequences are DFQATT and SNEGSKA (reference sequence). After removal of 1 base from V and 6 bases from J, the junction contained 6 bases not matched to a gene. This CDR3 region has 14 residues. The CDR3 loop is CSARVDRGWDGYTF. DNA for the CDR3: TGCAGTGCTAGAGTGGACAGGGGTTGGGATGGCTACACCTTC.

In the case of this clonotype: This could be a read error, since a much larger clone is one nucleotide away. This likely comes from a read error, as the CDR3 has no conserved phenylalanine or tryptophan at its end. This chain links TRBV3-1 with TRBJ2-7; D not resolved. Per germline, CDR1 LGHDT and CDR2 YNNKEL (reference sequence). The CDR3 spans 13 residues. Trimming removed 1 base from V and 3 bases from J, with 7 bases in between. CDR3: CASSQGLLYEQYS. The CDR3 nucleotides read TGTGCCAGCAGCCAAGGACTCCTCTACGAGCAGTACTCC.

This clonotype was observed a few times. The chain employs TRBV10-3 and TRBJ2-2; 9 bases fit TRBD2. Germline CDR1 ENHRY, CDR2 SYGVKD. This CDR3 has 15 amino acids. Trimming at V came to 4 bases and at J to 4 bases, leaving 4 bases not matched to a gene. CDR3 DNA: TGTGCCATCAGTGCGGGACTAGCAGGCACCGGGGAGCTGTTTTTT. This gives the protein CAISAGLAGTGELFF.

This clonotype turned up a few times. The V and J genes are TRBV7-9 and TRBJ2-7; tentative D call: TRBD2 (6 bases). Germline CDR1 is SEHNR and CDR2 is FQNEAQ (reference sequence). The V gene lost 4 bases and the J gene lost 6 bases, with 19 bases spanning the gap. The CDR3 runs to 15 residues. The CDR3 protein is CASSWGMGLAIEQYF. CDR3 coding DNA: TGTGCCAGCAGCTGGGGAATGGGGCTAGCGATCGAGCAGTACTTC.

This clonotype has ten or more counts. The J gene is TRBJ2-1, the V gene TRBV5-6, with TRBD1 as a possible D gene (5 bases). The CDR3 loop spans 15 amino acids. V was shortened by 4 bases and J by 4 bases, with 15 bases between the two germline ends. Germline values: CDR1 SGHDT, CDR2 YYEEEE. The CDR3 spells CASSPGPRAYNEQFF. The DNA for the CDR3 is TGTGCCAGCAGCCCCGGCCCCAGGGCATACAATGAGCAGTTCTTC. Supplemented by reference TRBV5-6 and TRBJ2-1, the full variable domain reads DAGVTQSPTHLIKTRGQQVTLRCSPKSGHDTVSWYQQALGQGPQFIFQYYEEEERQRGNFPDRFSGHQFPNYSSELNVNALLLGDSALYLCASSPGPRAYNEQFFGPGTRLTVL.

This clonotype was seen ten or more times. The chain combines TRBV7-9 with TRBJ1-2, with 10 bases lining up with TRBD1. Germline V gene lookup returns CDR1 SEHNR and CDR2 FQNEAQ (reference sequence). This CDR3 has 12 residues. The J segment lost 6 bases and the V segment lost 7 bases, leaving 2 bases of the junction unmatched. Here the CDR3 reads CASTTGGDGYTF. Here the CDR3 DNA reads TGTGCCAGCACGACAGGGGGCGATGGCTACACCTTC.

This clonotype was counted only a few times. The J gene is TRBJ2-1, the V gene TRBV7-8; D possibly uses TRBD1 or TRBD2 (5 bases each). CDR3 length: 16 residues. With 4 bases removed from V and 9 bases from J, the gap between germline ends came to 22 bases. Germline CDR1 and CDR2: SGHVS and FQNEAQ. The CDR3 is CASSSSGTVFFGEQFF. For the CDR3, the DNA is TGTGCCAGCAGCTCCTCCGGGACCGTATTTTTCGGTGAGCAGTTCTTC.

This clonotype was detected a few times. The chain recombines TRBV10-3 with TRBJ2-1; 7 positions match TRBD2. V was clipped by 3 bases and J by 8 bases; unmatched bases: 1. From germline, CDR1 is ENHRY and CDR2 SYGVKD. This CDR3 comprises 12 residues. The CDR3 DNA reads TGTGCCATCAGTGAAACTAGCGATGAGCAGTTCTTC. Translation gives CAISETSDEQFF.

This clonotype was picked up many times. The chain couples TRBV7-9 to TRBJ2-1; D is unclear. From germline, CDR1 is SEHNR and CDR2 FQNEAQ (reference sequence). V was pared by 3 bases and J by 2 bases, with 14 bases between. This CDR3 comprises 16 residues. The CDR3 region is CASSLSGWGTYNEQFF. DNA for the CDR3: TGTGCCAGCAGCTTGTCGGGTTGGGGAACCTACAATGAGCAGTTCTTC.

This clonotype was seen many times. The chain couples TRBV7-2 to TRBJ2-2; either TRBD1 or TRBD2 may fit D (7 bases each). CDR3 length: 15 amino acids. The V and J ends lost 3 bases and 6 bases respectively, with 14 bases between them. Looked up from germline, CDR1 is SGHTA and CDR2 is FQGNSA. CDR3 sequence (DNA): TGTGCCAGCAGCTTCTCCTCAGGGGGGGCCGGGGAGCTGTTTTTT. Translating gives CASSFSSGGAGELFF. Looking up the rest from reference TRBV7-2 and TRBJ2-2 gives the full variable domain: GAGVSQSPSNKVTEKGKDVELRCDPISGHTALYWYRQSLGQGLEFLIYFQGNSAPDKSGLPSDRFSAERTGGSVSTLTIQRTQQEDSAVYLCASSFSSGGAGELFFGEGSRLTVL.

In its sample, this clonotype was seen a few times. The rearrangement uses TRBV24-1 and TRBJ2-7; 12 bases match TRBD2. This CDR3 is built from 15 residues. The junction had 7 bases not matched to a gene; V was cut back by 4 bases and J by 7 bases. In germline, CDR1 is KGHDR, CDR2 SFDVKD. CDR3 protein: CATSDAKGLAGEQYF. The CDR3 bases are TGTGCCACCAGTGACGCCAAAGGACTAGCGGGGGAGCAGTACTTC.

This clonotype was picked up a small number of times. The V call is TRBV30, the J call TRBJ2-2; unclear D gene. Trimming took off 4 bases at V and 0 bases at J, with 18 bases between the two ends. Germline V lookup: CDR1 GTSNPN, CDR2 SVGIG (reference sequence). The CDR3 totals 17 residues. CDR3 DNA sequence: TGTGCCTGGACCAAACCTCTTCCGGGCGCGAACACCGGGGAGCTGTTTTTT. This codes for CAWTKPLPGANTGELFF.

This clonotype has a count of ten or more. In nucleotides, the CDR3 is TGCGCCAGCAGATCCGGGACGGAGAACACCGGGGAGCTGTTTTTT. This sequence encodes CASRSGTENTGELFF. The chain recombines TRBV5-1 with TRBJ2-2; D could derive from TRBD1 or TRBD2 (5 bases each). The CDR3 totals 15 residues. V gave up 5 bases and J gave up 1 base, with 12 bases separating them. The V gene's germline CDR1 is SGHRS and CDR2 YFSETQ.